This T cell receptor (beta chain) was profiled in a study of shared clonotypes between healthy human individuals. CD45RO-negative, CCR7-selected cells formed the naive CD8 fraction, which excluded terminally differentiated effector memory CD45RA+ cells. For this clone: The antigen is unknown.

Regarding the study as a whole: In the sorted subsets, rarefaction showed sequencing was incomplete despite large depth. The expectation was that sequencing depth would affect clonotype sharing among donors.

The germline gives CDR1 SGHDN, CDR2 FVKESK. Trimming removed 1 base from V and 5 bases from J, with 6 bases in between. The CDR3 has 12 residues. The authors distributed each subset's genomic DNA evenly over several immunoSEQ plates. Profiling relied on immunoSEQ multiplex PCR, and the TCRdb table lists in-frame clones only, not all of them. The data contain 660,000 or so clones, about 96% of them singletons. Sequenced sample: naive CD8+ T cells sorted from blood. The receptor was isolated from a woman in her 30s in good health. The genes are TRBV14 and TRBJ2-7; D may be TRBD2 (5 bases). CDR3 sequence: CASSQAGDEQYF. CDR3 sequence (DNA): TGTGCCAGCAGCCAAGCCGGGGACGAGCAGTACTTC. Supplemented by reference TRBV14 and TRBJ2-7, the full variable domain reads EAGVTQFPSHSVIEKGQTVTLRCDPISGHDNLYWYRRVMGKEIKFLLHFVKESKQDESGMPNNRFLAERTGGTYSTLKVQPAELEDSGVYFCASSQAGDEQYFGPGTRLTVT.